The entry below gives a single TCR beta chain sequence along with its context. Trimming cost V 4 bases and J 7 bases; bases outside gene matches: 5. Germline V lookup: CDR1 MDHEN, CDR2 SYDVKM. The CDR3 is 14 amino acids. This record belongs to a study of cytomegalovirus exposure and HLA in healthy donors. The PCR made use of 60 Vbeta and 13 Jbeta primers. Repertoires were generated with immunoSEQ multiplex PCR, while TCRdb's copy carries only in-frame clones and drops some. The table lists around 53,000 clones, with 9.5% to 15% in the top ten. The sequencing input was PBMCs. This rearrangement joins TRBV28 to TRBJ1-4; 8 positions match TRBD1. This receptor was identified in a woman aged 30 to 39 in good health and CMV-seropositive. The CDR3 is CASSSGQGGEKLFF. The CDR3 DNA follows: TGTGCCAGCAGTTCCGGACAGGGAGGTGAAAAACTGTTTTTT.